A selection of T cell receptor beta chains follows, all from one sample in a study of CD8+CD57+ T cells in acquired aplastic anemia. TCRdb reprocessed the reads via MiXCR and lists one record per CDR3 protein. The sample has about 200,000 distinct CDR3 sequences; 55% to 65% are singletons. Specimen: sorted CD4+, CD8+, or CD8+CD57+ T cells (not recorded which) from PBMCs. The source is a human donor with aplastic anemia. Each CDR3 is given with its conserved first and last residue. Fields, in order: D gene, V gene, J gene, clone size, CDR3 protein, CDR3 DNA. A D gene is named only where the DNA matches it firmly. The size field is filled for only some rows; it gives once, few, many or a size class.

NA	TRBV2	TRBJ1-2	NA	CASLPDRPYGYTF	TGTGCCAGCCTCCCCGACAGGCCCTATGGCTACACCTTC
NA	TRBV19	TRBJ1-1	NA	CASSIETPNTEAFF	TGTGCCAGTAGTATCGAGACACCGAACACTGAAGCTTTCTTT
NA	TRBV7-9	TRBJ2-1	NA	CASSSADNEQFF	TGTGCCAGCAGCTCGGCCGACAATGAGCAGTTCTTC
TRBD1	TRBV6-1	TRBJ2-5	NA	CATTTITGGETQYF	TGTGCCACCACTACGATTACAGGGGGAGAGACCCAGTACTTC
NA	TRBV10-3	TRBJ1-2	NA	CAINGTRNGYTF	TGTGCCATCAACGGGACTCGAAATGGCTACACCTTC
NA	TRBV2	TRBJ2-7	NA	CASSGWGVSSYEQYF	TGTGCCAGCAGTGGATGGGGGGTTAGCTCCTACGAGCAGTACTTC
NA	TRBV11-3	TRBJ2-7	few	CASSLDGTIRTYEQYF	TGTGCCAGCAGCTTAGATGGTACGATACGTACCTACGAGCAGTACTTC
NA	TRBV19	TRBJ2-1	NA	CASSIGRASSSYNEQFF	TGTGCCAGTAGTATCGGCAGGGCTAGTAGCTCCTACAATGAGCAGTTCTTC
NA	TRBV20-1	TRBJ2-7	NA	CSASSPPRSYEQYF	TGCAGTGCCAGCTCACCACCCAGGTCCTACGAGCAGTACTTC
NA	TRBV10-3	TRBJ2-7	NA	CAISGRTESYEQYF	TGTGCCATCAGTGGGAGGACCGAGAGCTACGAGCAGTACTTC
NA	TRBV15	TRBJ2-5	NA	CATSTGTWTEKETQYF	TGTGCCACCAGCACTGGCACATGGACAGAGAAAGAGACCCAGTACTTC
NA	TRBV20-1	TRBJ1-5	NA	CSARAGGISSNQPQHF	TGCAGTGCTAGGGCGGGGGGAATCTCTAGCAATCAGCCCCAGCATTTT
NA	TRBV15	TRBJ2-1	NA	CATSRTRNTGQYNEQFF	TGTGCCACCAGCAGAACCCGCAATACAGGACAGTACAATGAGCAGTTCTTC
TRBD1	TRBV7-9	TRBJ2-5	NA	CASSLAQWTGGLQETQYF	TGTGCCAGCAGCTTAGCTCAGTGGACAGGGGGCCTTCAAGAGACCCAGTACTTC
TRBD1	TRBV9	TRBJ1-1	NA	CASSVGGQPMNTEAFF	TGTGCCAGCAGCGTGGGGGGACAGCCAATGAACACTGAAGCTTTCTTT
TRBD2	TRBV7-8	TRBJ2-7	NA	CASSSTPAVAGGPFPYEQYF	TGTGCCAGCAGCTCGACCCCCGCGGTAGCGGGAGGGCCCTTCCCCTACGAGCAGTACTTC
TRBD1	TRBV7-9	TRBJ1-1	NA	CASSPIAGQEAEAFF	TGTGCCAGCAGCCCTATAGCGGGACAGGAGGCTGAAGCTTTCTTT
NA	TRBV7-3	TRBJ2-7	few	CASSLRAAYEQYF	TGTGCCAGCAGCTTGAGGGCAGCCTACGAGCAGTACTTC
TRBD2	TRBV7-8	TRBJ2-5	few	CASSLTSGGGETQYF	TGTGCCAGCAGCTTAACTAGCGGGGGGGGGGAGACCCAGTACTTC
NA	TRBV5-1	TRBJ2-7	NA	CASSERTEAEQYF	TGCGCCAGCAGTGAGAGGACAGAGGCCGAGCAGTACTTC
TRBD2	TRBV9	TRBJ2-3	NA	CASSASSSGRRADTQYF	TGTGCCAGCAGCGCAAGTTCTAGCGGGAGGCGAGCAGATACGCAGTATTTT
TRBD1	TRBV29-1	TRBJ1-4	NA	CSVEGTGTGKLFF	TGCAGCGTTGAGGGGACAGGGACTGGAAAACTGTTTTTT
TRBD2	TRBV20-1	TRBJ2-1	NA	CSASSRTSVNEQFF	TGCAGTGCTAGTAGTCGGACTAGTGTCAATGAGCAGTTCTTC
NA	TRBV19	TRBJ2-3	once	CASSDSGHRITDTQYF	TGTGCCAGTAGCGACTCGGGACACCGAATCACAGATACGCAGTATTTT
NA	TRBV6-1	TRBJ1-5	many	CASTTNRDVTNQPQHF	TGTGCCAGCACTACAAACCGGGACGTTACCAATCAGCCCCAGCATTTT
TRBD1	TRBV29-1	TRBJ1-2	NA	CSVGGGQGDYGYTF	TGCAGCGTTGGGGGGGGACAGGGGGACTATGGCTACACCTTC
NA	TRBV7-3	TRBJ2-5	NA	CASSRIGQQETQYF	TGTGCCAGCAGCCGGATCGGACAGCAAGAGACCCAGTACTTC
TRBD2	TRBV20-1	TRBJ2-5	few	CSARDFGGTKETQYF	TGCAGTGCTAGAGACTTCGGGGGGACGAAAGAGACCCAGTACTTC
NA	TRBV5-1	TRBJ2-3	NA	CASSLIWGRGNTQYF	TGCGCCAGCAGCTTAATTTGGGGCAGGGGAAATACGCAGTATTTT
NA	TRBV10-3	TRBJ1-5	NA	CAISETDGQINQPQHF	TGTGCCATCAGTGAGACGGACGGCCAAATCAATCAGCCCCAGCATTTT
NA	TRBV24-1	TRBJ2-5	NA	CATSDPAIQETQYF	TGTGCCACCAGTGATCCCGCGATCCAAGAGACCCAGTACTTC
NA	TRBV24-1	TRBJ1-1	NA	CATSDVDRAFF	TGTGCCACCAGTGACGTTGACCGGGCTTTCTTT
TRBD2	TRBV20-1	TRBJ2-7	NA	CSVVREAISYEQYF	TGCAGTGTGGTTCGGGAGGCGATCTCCTACGAGCAGTACTTC
TRBD1	TRBV2	TRBJ1-6	NA	CASMLGQGRSPLHF	TGTGCCAGCATGCTCGGACAGGGGAGGTCACCCCTCCACTTT
NA	TRBV5-1	TRBJ1-1	NA	CASSLLFANTEAFF	TGCGCCAGCAGCTTGCTCTTTGCGAACACTGAAGCTTTCTTT
NA	TRBV29-1	TRBJ1-2	NA	CSVIESGSDYGYTF	TGCAGCGTTATAGAATCGGGCAGTGACTATGGCTACACCTTC
NA	TRBV6-2/TRBV6-3	TRBJ2-2	many	CASTSNTGELFF	TGTGCCAGCACGTCCAACACCGGGGAGCTGTTTTTT
TRBD1	TRBV6-6	TRBJ1-5	NA	CASSYSKDRGTNQPQHF	TGTGCCAGCAGTTACTCAAAGGACAGGGGGACCAATCAGCCCCAGCATTTT
NA	TRBV7-8	TRBJ2-7	NA	CARGGLVYEQYF	TGTGCCAGGGGGGGGCTAGTCTACGAGCAGTACTTC
NA	TRBV25-1	TRBJ1-1	NA	CASSESAGYTEAFF	TGTGCCAGCAGTGAATCGGCAGGGTACACTGAAGCTTTCTTT
TRBD2	TRBV7-3	TRBJ2-5	few	CASSLSSGGTETQYF	TGTGCCAGCAGCTTGTCTAGCGGGGGGACAGAGACCCAGTACTTC